The sequence of this T cell receptor (beta chain) was determined in a study of cytomegalovirus exposure and HLA in healthy donors. Overall study findings and caveats: Across HLA loci, a later analysis found differing TCR association rates, with DRB1 most and HLA-C fewest. At a 0.05 false discovery rate, a later analysis found around 15,000 TCR beta sequences to be associated with HLA alleles. Earlier results showed most TCR beta V segments being productive about 90% or about 30% of the time.

CDR3 length: 14 amino acids. V shed 5 bases and J shed 3 bases, with 12 bases lying between them. Germline values: CDR1 SGHDT, CDR2 YYEEEE. The PCR made use of 60 Vbeta and 13 Jbeta primers. Assay: immunoSEQ multiplex PCR; the TCRdb copy retains only in-frame clones and omits some. Altogether fewer than 200,000 clones are present, about two thirds being singletons, with the ten largest covering 2.8%. With respect to this clone: Its antigen is currently unknown.

This clonotype was sampled from a woman aged 25 to 39 in good health and CMV-seronegative. The sample was PBMCs. The chain has TRBV5-6 and TRBJ1-5, with D possibly being TRBD1 (5 bases). The CDR3 DNA sequence: TGTGCCAGCAGTCAACAGGCTTTCAATCAGCCCCAGCATTTT. As protein: CASSQQAFNQPQHF. Supplemented by reference TRBV5-6 and TRBJ1-5, the full variable domain reads DAGVTQSPTHLIKTRGQQVTLRCSPKSGHDTVSWYQQALGQGPQFIFQYYEEEERQRGNFPDRFSGHQFPNYSSELNVNALLLGDSALYLCASSQQAFNQPQHFGDGTRLSIL.